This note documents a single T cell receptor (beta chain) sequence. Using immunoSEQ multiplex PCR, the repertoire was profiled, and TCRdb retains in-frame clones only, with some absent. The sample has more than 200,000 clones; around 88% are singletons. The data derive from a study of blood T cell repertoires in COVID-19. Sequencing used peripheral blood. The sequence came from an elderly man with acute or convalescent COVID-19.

The CDR3 DNA reads as TGTGCCAGCAGCCCGAGGGGACAGCTCAACTCTGGAAACACCATATATTTT. Amino acids: CASSPRGQLNSGNTIYF. The J gene is TRBJ1-3, the V gene TRBV9, with 7 bases matching TRBD1. The CDR3 has 17 amino acids. The germline CDR1 and CDR2 sequences are SGDLS and YYNGEE. With 4 bases clipped from V and 0 bases from J, the junction kept 10 bases outside the gene matches.